The 19 T cell receptor beta chains below all came from one sample that was sequenced in a study of blood T cell repertoires in COVID-19. Method: immunoSEQ multiplex PCR; TCRdb's copy keeps in-frame clones and lacks some. This table holds 15,000 to 20,000 clones, roughly 86% found once. Sample: peripheral blood. Receptors were obtained from a human donor in a cohort sampled during active COVID-19.

V usage is TRBV5-4 and J usage is TRBJ2-6, with 9 bases lining up with TRBD1. Germline values: CDR1 SGHNT, CDR2 YYREEE (reference sequence). This CDR3 is built from 17 residues. J gave up 1 base and V 7 bases, and 9 bases lay outside the gene matches. The CDR3 is CASRRDRVGSGANVLTF. In DNA, the CDR3 is TGTGCCAGCCGCAGGGACAGGGTGGGTTCTGGGGCCAACGTCCTGACTTTC.

J is TRBJ2-1 and V is TRBV3-1 (or the pseudogene TRBV3-2); TRBD2 matches at 11 bases. The CDR3 has 15 residues. Germline V gives CDR1 LGHDT, CDR2 YNNKEL (reference sequence). V lost 2 bases and J lost 7; bases outside the gene matches: 4. The CDR3 here is CASSQLAGGPNEQFF. The CDR3 coding sequence is TGTGCCAGCAGCCAACTAGCGGGAGGTCCAAATGAGCAGTTCTTC.

This clone was picked up a small number of times. The V call is TRBV28, the J call TRBJ1-1; D remains ambiguous. This CDR3 is 14 amino acids long. V lost 6 bases and J 4 bases, leaving 15 bases between the germline ends. The germline V gene encodes CDR1 MDHEN and CDR2 SYDVKM. Written as DNA, the CDR3 is TGTGCCAGCAGCTTCTTAGGACTGTCCACTGAAGCTTTCTTT. Its protein is CASSFLGLSTEAFF.

The chain joins TRBV27 to TRBJ1-1, with D perhaps matching TRBD1 (6 bases). Germline V gives CDR1 MNHEY, CDR2 SMNVEV (reference sequence). The germline V and J ends were trimmed by 2 bases and 0 bases, with 10 bases remaining between them. CDR3 length: 15 amino acids. In DNA form, the CDR3 reads TGTGCCAGCAGTTTAACACAGGGAATGAACACTGAAGCTTTCTTT. Protein sequence: CASSLTQGMNTEAFF.

The chain links TRBV2 to TRBJ2-1, with a possible D match to TRBD1 (6 bases). The germline gives CDR1 SNHLY, CDR2 FYNNEI. This CDR3 region has 12 residues. V lost 8 bases and J lost 7, with 12 bases in between. The CDR3 nucleotides are TGTGCCAGCTACATGGGGGCGAATGAGCAGTTCTTC. The encoded protein is CASYMGANEQFF.

This clone was found once. J is TRBJ1-1 and V is TRBV29-1, with a possible D match to TRBD1 (6 bases). CDR1 and CDR2 (germline): SQVTM, ANQGSEA. This CDR3 region has 16 residues. The V gene lost 2 bases and the J gene lost 5 bases, with 21 bases spanning the gap. The CDR3 here is CSVEPGGAEIRTEAFF. CDR3 nucleotides: TGCAGCGTTGAACCTGGGGGCGCCGAGATCCGGACTGAAGCTTTCTTT.

The V gene is TRBV3-1 (or the pseudogene TRBV3-2), the J gene TRBJ2-1; no firm D call. From germline, CDR1 is LGHDT and CDR2 YNNKEL (reference sequence). This CDR3 comprises 13 residues. Trimming shortened V by 0 bases and J by 12 bases, and 12 bases separated the two germline ends. CDR3 loop: CASSQDPLLGQFF. CDR3 sequence (DNA): TGTGCCAGCAGCCAAGATCCGCTGCTCGGGCAGTTCTTC.

The CDR3 region has the DNA TGTGCCAGCAGTTATTTTAGGGGGGAGCAGTACTTC. This sequence encodes CASSYFRGEQYF. This rearrangement joins TRBV6-2 or TRBV6-3 to TRBJ2-7, with D perhaps matching TRBD1 (6 bases). The V gene's germline CDR1 is MNHEY and CDR2 SVGEGT. V lost 3 bases and J 7 bases, leaving 10 bases between the germline ends. The CDR3 has 12 amino acids.

This clone was counted once. The V and J genes are TRBV15 and TRBJ2-3; D is perhaps TRBD1 (6 bases). Germline lookup yields CDR1 LNHNV and CDR2 YYDKDF (reference sequence). The V end was cut by 0 bases, the J end by 3 bases, with 13 bases between. The CDR3 extends over 16 amino acids. CDR3 sequence (DNA): TGTGCCACCAGCAGAGAACTTCAGGGGATTACAGATACGCAGTATTTT. This gives the protein CATSRELQGITDTQYF.

This chain uses TRBV6-5 with TRBJ2-1; the match to TRBD1 covers 8 bases. V shed 6 bases and J 10 bases; nucleotides not matched to a gene: 14. Germline CDR1 is MNHEY and CDR2 is SVGAGI. The CDR3 spans 15 residues. The CDR3 sequence is CASSPTGEAGGEQFF. For the CDR3, the DNA is TGTGCCAGCAGCCCGACAGGGGAGGCGGGTGGGGAGCAGTTCTTC.

V and J are TRBV14 and TRBJ2-1, with a tentative D call TRBD1 (6 bases). The CDR3 runs 17 residues. V was pared by 4 bases and J by 4 bases, with 20 bases between. The V gene's germline CDR1 is SGHDN and CDR2 FVKESK. For the CDR3, the DNA is TGTGCCAGCAGCCTAACCTCGCCGGGACACTTATACAATGAGCAGTTCTTC. Amino acid sequence: CASSLTSPGHLYNEQFF.

This clone was counted a single time. The rearrangement links TRBV3-1 (or the pseudogene TRBV3-2) to TRBJ2-7; 12 bases align to TRBD1. V was clipped by 3 bases and J by 4 bases; unmatched bases: 4. The germline V gene has CDR1 LGHDT and CDR2 YNNKEL (reference sequence). The CDR3 is 15 residues long. CDR3 nucleotides: TGTGCCAGCAGCCAGGGACAGGGGGCAGGTTACGAGCAGTACTTC. This gives the protein CASSQGQGAGYEQYF.

The chain is built from TRBV19 and TRBJ1-5, with a tentative D call TRBD1 (6 bases). V shed 5 bases and J shed 4 bases, with 9 bases lying between them. CDR1 and CDR2 (germline): LNHDA, SQIVND (reference sequence). This CDR3 region has 13 residues. CDR3 coding DNA: TGTGCCAGTAGTTACAGGGAAAATCAGCCCCAGCATTTT. Its protein is CASSYRENQPQHF.

On this clone itself: Distinct nucleotide sequences in the sample also encode this CDR3. The rearrangement joins TRBV5-1 to TRBJ2-5; 8 bases line up with TRBD1. Losses at the gene ends were 4 bases for V and 2 bases for J; bases not matched to a gene: 1. The V gene's germline CDR1 is SGHRS and CDR2 YFSETQ. The CDR3 loop spans 13 amino acids. CDR3 residues: CASSRTGQETQYF. The CDR3 region has the DNA TGCGCCAGCAGCCGGACAGGGCAAGAGACCCAGTACTTC.

CDR3 bases: TGCGCCAGCAGCCCGGTCCCGAATTCACCCCTCCACTTT. Encoded protein: CASSPVPNSPLHF. V is TRBV4-1 and J is TRBJ1-6, with D hard to call. This CDR3 is 13 amino acids long. Germline V gene sequence: CDR1 MGHRA, CDR2 YSYEKL. V was cut by 4 bases and J by 7 bases, with 8 bases left in between.

The rearrangement uses TRBV12-5 and TRBJ2-2; 9 bases are shared with TRBD1. The germline gives CDR1 LGHNT, CDR2 FRNRAP. V was pared by 7 bases and J by 9 bases, with 9 bases of the junction left unmatched. This CDR3 region has 14 residues. The CDR3 DNA reads as TGTGCTAGTGCCCCAACCACAGGGGGCCGGGAGCTGTTTTTT. It encodes CASAPTTGGRELFF.

CDR3 nucleotide sequence: TGTGCCAGCAGCGTACTCACAGGCGGGGACGGGGAGCTGTTTTTT. This translates into CASSVLTGGDGELFF. V usage is TRBV9 and J usage is TRBJ2-2; possible D gene TRBD2, 6 bases. There are 15 residues in the CDR3. CDR1 and CDR2 from the germline V gene are SGDLS and YYNGEE. Trimming took off 1 base at V and 7 bases at J, with 14 bases between the two ends.

This clone was seen only once. The V gene is TRBV6-1, the J gene TRBJ2-3, with 11 bases fitting TRBD2. This CDR3 region has 16 residues. J lost 6 bases, V lost 0 bases, and 5 bases had no gene match. The V gene's germline CDR1 is MNHNS and CDR2 SASEGT. The CDR3 DNA reads TGTGCCAGCAGTGAAGCGGGGGGACTAGCGGCTGATACGCAGTATTTT. Translating gives CASSEAGGLAADTQYF.

This clone came up a few times. Other nucleotide sequences from this sample produce the same CDR3. This chain connects TRBV9 to TRBJ1-1; 7 bases match TRBD1. Trimming took 0 bases from V and 0 from J; bases not matched to a gene: 2. Germline V gene data show CDR1 as SGDLS and CDR2 as YYNGEE. This CDR3 is built from 15 residues. The CDR3 is CASSVGDRMNTEAFF. The CDR3 coding sequence is TGTGCCAGCAGCGTAGGGGACAGAATGAACACTGAAGCTTTCTTT.